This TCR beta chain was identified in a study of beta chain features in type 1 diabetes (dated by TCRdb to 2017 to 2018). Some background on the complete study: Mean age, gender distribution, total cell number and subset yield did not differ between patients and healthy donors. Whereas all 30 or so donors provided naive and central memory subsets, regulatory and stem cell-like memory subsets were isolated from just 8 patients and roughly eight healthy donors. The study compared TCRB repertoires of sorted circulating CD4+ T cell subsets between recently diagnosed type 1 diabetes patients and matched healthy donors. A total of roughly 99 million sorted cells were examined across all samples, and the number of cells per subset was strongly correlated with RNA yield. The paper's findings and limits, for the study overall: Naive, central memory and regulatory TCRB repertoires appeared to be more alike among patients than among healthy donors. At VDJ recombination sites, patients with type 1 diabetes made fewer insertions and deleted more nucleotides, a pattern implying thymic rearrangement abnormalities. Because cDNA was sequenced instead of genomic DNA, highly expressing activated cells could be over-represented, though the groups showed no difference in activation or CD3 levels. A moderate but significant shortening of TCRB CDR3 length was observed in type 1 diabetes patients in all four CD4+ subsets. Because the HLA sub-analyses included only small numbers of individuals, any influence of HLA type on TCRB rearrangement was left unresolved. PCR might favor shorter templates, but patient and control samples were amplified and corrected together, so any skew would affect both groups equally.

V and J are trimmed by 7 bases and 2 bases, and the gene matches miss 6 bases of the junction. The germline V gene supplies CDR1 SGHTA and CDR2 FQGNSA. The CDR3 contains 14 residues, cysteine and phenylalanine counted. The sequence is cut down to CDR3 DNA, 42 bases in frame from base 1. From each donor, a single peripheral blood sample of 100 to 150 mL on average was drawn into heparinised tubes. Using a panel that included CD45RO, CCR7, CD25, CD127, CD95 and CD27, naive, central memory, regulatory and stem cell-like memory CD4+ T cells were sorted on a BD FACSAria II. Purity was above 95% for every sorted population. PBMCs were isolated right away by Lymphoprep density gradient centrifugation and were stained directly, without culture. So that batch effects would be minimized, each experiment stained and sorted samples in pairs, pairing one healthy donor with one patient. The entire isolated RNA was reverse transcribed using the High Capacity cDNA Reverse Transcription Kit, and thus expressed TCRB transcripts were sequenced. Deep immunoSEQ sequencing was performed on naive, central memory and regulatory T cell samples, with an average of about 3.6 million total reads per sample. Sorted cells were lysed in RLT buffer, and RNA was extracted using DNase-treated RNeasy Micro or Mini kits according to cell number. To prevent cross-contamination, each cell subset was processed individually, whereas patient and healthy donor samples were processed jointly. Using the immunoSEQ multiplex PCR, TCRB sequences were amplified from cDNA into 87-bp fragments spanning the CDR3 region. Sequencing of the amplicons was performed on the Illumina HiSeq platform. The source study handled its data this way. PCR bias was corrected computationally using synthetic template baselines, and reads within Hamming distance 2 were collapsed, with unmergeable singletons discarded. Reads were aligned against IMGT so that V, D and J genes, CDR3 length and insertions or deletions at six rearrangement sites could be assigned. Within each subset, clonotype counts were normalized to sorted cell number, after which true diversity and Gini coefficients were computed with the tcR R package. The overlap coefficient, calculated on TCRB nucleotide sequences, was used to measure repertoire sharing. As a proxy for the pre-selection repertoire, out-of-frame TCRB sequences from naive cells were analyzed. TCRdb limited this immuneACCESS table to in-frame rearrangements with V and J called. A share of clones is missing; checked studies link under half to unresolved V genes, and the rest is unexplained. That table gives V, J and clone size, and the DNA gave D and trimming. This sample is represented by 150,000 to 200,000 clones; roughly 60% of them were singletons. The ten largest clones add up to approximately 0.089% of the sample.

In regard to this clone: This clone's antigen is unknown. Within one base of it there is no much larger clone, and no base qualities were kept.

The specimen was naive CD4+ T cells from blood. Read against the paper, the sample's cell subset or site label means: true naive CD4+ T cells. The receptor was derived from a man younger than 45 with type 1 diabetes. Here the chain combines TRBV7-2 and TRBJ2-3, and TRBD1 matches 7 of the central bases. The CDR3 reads CASMDRRATDTQYF. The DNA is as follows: TGTGCCAGCATGGACAGGAGAGCCACAGATACGCAGTATTTT. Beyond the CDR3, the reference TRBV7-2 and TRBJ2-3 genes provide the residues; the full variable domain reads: GAGVSQSPSNKVTEKGKDVELRCDPISGHTALYWYRQSLGQGLEFLIYFQGNSAPDKSGLPSDRFSAERTGGSVSTLTIQRTQQEDSAVYLCASMDRRATDTQYFGPGTRLTVL.